Included here is one TCR beta chain sequence, with context. Its matching antigen is unknown. This record belongs to a study of read filtering for tumor transcriptome and immune sequencing. On the study more broadly: DNase treatment preceded whole-transcriptome library preparation.

Germline loops: CDR1 LNHDA, CDR2 SQIVND (reference sequence). The CDR3 runs to 15 residues. The ends lost 4 bases at V and 5 bases at J; junction bases unmatched: 6. From approximately 400 ng of RNA, a library with molecular barcoded alpha/delta and beta/gamma adaptors was made. TCRdb called the reads again in MiXCR, with one record for every CDR3 protein. This sample has about 86,000 distinct CDR3 sequences, with 9% to 15% found just once. Overall study results and limits: In IR-seq, single-read clonotypes were about 80% of clonotypes but about 3.5% of reads.

The sample comprised a population of CD138-negative cells sorted from bone marrow. The chain has TRBV19 and TRBJ2-2; 8 bases agree with TRBD1. The receptor comes from a donor aged 40 or over with multiple myeloma. For the CDR3, the DNA is TGTGCCAGTAGTACCGGACAGGGCAGGACCGGGGAGCTGTTTTTT. Translated, it gives CASSTGQGRTGELFF.